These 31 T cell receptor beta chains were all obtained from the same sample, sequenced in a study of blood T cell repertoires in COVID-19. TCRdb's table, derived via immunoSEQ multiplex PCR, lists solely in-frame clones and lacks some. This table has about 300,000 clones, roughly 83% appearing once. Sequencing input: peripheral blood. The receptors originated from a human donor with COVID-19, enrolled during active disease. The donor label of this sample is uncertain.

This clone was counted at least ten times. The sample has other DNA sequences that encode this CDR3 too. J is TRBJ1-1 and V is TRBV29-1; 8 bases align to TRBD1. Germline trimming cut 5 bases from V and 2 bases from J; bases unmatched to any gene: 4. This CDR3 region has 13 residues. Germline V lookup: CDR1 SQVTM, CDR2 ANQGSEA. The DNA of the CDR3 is TGCAGCGTTCGCGGACAGGGTAACACTGAAGCTTTCTTT. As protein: CSVRGQGNTEAFF.

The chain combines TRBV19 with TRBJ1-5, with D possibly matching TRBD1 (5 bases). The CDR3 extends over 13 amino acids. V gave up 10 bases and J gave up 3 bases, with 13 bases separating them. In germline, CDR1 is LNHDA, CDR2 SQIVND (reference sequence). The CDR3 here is CATVSTVNQPQHF. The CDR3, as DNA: TGTGCCACCGTTTCGACAGTCAATCAGCCCCAGCATTTT.

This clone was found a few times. The CDR3 DNA sequence: TGTGCCAGCAGCCAGATGGCACAGGGGATTTCGACCGGGGAGCTGTTTTTT. This translates into CASSQMAQGISTGELFF. The chain employs TRBV5-4 and TRBJ2-2; TRBD1 agrees at 7 bases. The CDR3 runs to 17 residues. V dropped 4 bases and J dropped 5; count of bases not matched to a gene: 14. CDR1 and CDR2 (germline): SGHNT, YYREEE (reference sequence).

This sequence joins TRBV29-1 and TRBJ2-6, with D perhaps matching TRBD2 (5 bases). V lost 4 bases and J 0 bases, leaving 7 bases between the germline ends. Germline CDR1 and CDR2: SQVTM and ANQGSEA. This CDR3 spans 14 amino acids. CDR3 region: CSVAGDSGANVLTF. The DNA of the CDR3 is TGCAGCGTTGCCGGGGACTCTGGGGCCAACGTCCTGACTTTC.

CDR3 DNA sequence: TGTGCCAGCAGCTTAGAAGCGGGACTCCAAGAGACCCAGTACTTC. Amino acid sequence: CASSLEAGLQETQYF. The chain carries TRBV11-2 and TRBJ2-5, with TRBD2 matching 7 bases. Trimming cost V 0 bases and J 1 base; bases outside gene matches: 2. CDR3 length equals 15 residues. CDR1 is SGHAT and CDR2 is FQNNGV in the germline V gene.

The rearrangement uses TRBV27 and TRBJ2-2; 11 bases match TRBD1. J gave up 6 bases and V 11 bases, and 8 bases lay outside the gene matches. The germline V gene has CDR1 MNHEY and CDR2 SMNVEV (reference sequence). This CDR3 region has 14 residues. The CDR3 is CASRDRGGSGELFF. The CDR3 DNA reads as TGTGCCTCCCGGGACAGGGGGGGATCCGGGGAGCTGTTTTTT.

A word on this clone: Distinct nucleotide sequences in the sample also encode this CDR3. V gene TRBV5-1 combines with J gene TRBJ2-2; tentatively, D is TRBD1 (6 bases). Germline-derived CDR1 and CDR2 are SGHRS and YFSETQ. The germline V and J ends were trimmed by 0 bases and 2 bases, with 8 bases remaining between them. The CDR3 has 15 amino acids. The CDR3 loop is CASSLVQGNTGELFF. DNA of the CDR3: TGCGCCAGCAGCTTGGTACAGGGTAACACCGGGGAGCTGTTTTTT.

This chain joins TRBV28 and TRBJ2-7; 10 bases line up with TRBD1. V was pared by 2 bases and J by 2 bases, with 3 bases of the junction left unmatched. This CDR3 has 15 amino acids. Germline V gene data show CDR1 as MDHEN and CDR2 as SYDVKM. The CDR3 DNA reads TGTGCCAGCAGTTTAGACAGGGGGCGCGCCTACGAGCAGTACTTC. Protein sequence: CASSLDRGRAYEQYF.

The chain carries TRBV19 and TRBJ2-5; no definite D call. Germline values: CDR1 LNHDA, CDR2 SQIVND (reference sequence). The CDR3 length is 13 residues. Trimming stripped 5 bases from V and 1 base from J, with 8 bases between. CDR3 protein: CASSPLSQETQYF. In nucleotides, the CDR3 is TGTGCCAGTAGTCCACTATCCCAAGAGACCCAGTACTTC.

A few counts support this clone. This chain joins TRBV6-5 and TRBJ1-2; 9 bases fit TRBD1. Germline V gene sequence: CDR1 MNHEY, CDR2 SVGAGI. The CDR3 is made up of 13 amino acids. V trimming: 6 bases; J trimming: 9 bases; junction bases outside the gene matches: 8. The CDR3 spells CASRGTGRDSYTF. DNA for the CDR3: TGTGCCAGCAGGGGGACAGGGAGGGATAGCTACACCTTC.

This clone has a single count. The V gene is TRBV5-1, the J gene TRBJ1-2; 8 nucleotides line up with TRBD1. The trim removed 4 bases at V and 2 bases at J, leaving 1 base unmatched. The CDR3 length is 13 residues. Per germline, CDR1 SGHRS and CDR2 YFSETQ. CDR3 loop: CASSRQGNYGYTF. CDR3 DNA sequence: TGCGCCAGCAGCCGACAGGGGAACTATGGCTACACCTTC. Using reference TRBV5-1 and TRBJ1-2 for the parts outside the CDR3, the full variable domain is KAGVTQTPRYLIKTRGQQVTLSCSPISGHRSVSWYQQTPGQGLQFLFEYFSETQRNKGNFPGRFSGRQFSNSRSEMNVSTLELGDSALYLCASSRQGNYGYTFGSGTRLTVV.

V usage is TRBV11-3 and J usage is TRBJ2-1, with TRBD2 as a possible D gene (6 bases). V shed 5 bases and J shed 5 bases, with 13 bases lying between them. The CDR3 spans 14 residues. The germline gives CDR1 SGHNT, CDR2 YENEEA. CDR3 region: CASSEGLRDNEQFF. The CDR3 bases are TGTGCCAGCAGCGAGGGACTCAGAGACAATGAGCAGTTCTTC.

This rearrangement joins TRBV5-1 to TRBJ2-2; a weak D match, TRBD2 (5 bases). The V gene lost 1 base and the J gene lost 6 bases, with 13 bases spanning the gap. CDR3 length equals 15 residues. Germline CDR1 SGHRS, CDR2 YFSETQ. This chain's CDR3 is CASSLFPGVAGELFF. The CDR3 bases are TGCGCCAGCAGCTTGTTTCCCGGGGTGGCCGGGGAGCTGTTTTTT.

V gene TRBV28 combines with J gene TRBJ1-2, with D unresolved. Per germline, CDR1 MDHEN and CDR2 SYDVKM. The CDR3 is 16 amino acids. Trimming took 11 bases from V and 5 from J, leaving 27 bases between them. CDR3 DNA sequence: TGTGCCTCCCATGGTACCACCCGTGGTGAGCTTTATGGCTACACCTTC. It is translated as CASHGTTRGELYGYTF.

The CDR3 bases are TGTGCCAGCAGCGTAGATAGTCTAGCGGGAGGGGAGCAGTTCTTC. Translated, it gives CASSVDSLAGGEQFF. The chain links TRBV9 to TRBJ2-1, with 12 bases fitting TRBD2. Germline-derived CDR1 and CDR2 are SGDLS and YYNGEE. J gave up 10 bases and V 0 bases, and 5 bases lay outside the gene matches. This CDR3 is 15 amino acids long.

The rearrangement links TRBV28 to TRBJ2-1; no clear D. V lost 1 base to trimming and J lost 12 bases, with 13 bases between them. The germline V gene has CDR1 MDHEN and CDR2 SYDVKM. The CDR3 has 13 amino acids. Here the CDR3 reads CASSLSSRPGQFF. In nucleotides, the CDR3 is TGTGCCAGCAGTTTATCCTCTAGACCCGGGCAGTTCTTC.

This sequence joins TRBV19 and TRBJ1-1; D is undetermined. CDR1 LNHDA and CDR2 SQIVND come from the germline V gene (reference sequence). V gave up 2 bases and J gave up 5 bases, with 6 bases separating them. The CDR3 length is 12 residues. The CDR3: CASSIRRTEAFF. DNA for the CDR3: TGTGCCAGTAGTATAAGGAGAACTGAAGCTTTCTTT.

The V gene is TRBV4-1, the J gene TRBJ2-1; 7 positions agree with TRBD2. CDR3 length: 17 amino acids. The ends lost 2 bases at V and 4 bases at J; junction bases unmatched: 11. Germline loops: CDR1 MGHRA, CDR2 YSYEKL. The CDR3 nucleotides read TGCGCCAGCAGCCAAACCTCACCGGCGGGAGTATACAATGAGCAGTTCTTC. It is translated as CASSQTSPAGVYNEQFF.

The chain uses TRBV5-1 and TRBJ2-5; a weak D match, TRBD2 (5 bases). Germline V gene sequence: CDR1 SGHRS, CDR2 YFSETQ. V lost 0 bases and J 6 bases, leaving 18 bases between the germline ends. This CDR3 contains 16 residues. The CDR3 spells CASSLEPLASGKTQYF. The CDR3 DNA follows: TGCGCCAGCAGCTTGGAACCCCTAGCTTCGGGGAAGACCCAGTACTTC. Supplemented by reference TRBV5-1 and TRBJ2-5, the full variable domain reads KAGVTQTPRYLIKTRGQQVTLSCSPISGHRSVSWYQQTPGQGLQFLFEYFSETQRNKGNFPGRFSGRQFSNSRSEMNVSTLELGDSALYLCASSLEPLASGKTQYFGPGTRLLVL.

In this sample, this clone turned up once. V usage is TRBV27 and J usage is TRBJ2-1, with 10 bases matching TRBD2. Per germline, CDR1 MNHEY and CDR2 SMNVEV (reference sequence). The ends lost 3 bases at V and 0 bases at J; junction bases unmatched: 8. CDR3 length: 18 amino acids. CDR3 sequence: CASSFEAGGMSSYNEQFF. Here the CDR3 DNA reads TGTGCCAGCAGTTTTGAAGCGGGAGGGATGAGCTCCTACAATGAGCAGTTCTTC.

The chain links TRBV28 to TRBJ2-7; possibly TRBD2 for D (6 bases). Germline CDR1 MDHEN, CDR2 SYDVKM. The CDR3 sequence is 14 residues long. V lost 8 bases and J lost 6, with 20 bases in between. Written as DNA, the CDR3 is TGTGCCAGCGTGTCCGGAGGGCCGAGGGGCGAGCAGTACTTC. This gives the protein CASVSGGPRGEQYF.

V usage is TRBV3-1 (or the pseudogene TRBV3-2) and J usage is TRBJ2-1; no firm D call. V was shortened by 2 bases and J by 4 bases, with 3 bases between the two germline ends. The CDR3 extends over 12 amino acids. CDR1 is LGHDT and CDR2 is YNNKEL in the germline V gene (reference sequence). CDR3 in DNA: TGTGCCAGCAGCCAATCGTACAATGAGCAGTTCTTC. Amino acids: CASSQSYNEQFF.

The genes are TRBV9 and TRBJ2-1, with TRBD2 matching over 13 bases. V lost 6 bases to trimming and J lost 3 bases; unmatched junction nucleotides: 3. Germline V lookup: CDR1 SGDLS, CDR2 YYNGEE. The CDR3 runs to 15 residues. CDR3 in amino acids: CASTGTSGIYNEQFF. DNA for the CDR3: TGTGCCAGCACGGGGACTAGCGGGATCTACAATGAGCAGTTCTTC.

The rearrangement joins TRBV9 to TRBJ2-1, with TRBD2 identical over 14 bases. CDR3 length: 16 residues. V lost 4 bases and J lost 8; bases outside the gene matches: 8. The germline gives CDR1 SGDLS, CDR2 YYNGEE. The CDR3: CASSPRGTSGRDEQFF. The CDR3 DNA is TGTGCCAGCAGCCCTAGGGGGACTAGCGGGAGAGATGAGCAGTTCTTC.

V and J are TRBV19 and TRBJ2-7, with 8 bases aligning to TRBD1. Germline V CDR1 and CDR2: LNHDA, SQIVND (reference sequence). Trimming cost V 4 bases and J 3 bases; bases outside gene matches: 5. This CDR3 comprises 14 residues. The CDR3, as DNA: TGTGCCAGTAGTACGAGGACAGGGATCTACGAGCAGTACTTC. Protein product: CASSTRTGIYEQYF.

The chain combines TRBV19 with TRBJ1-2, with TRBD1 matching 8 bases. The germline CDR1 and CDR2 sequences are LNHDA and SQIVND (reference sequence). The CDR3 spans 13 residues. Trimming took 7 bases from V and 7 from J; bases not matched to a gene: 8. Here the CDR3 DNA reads TGTGCCAGTACTCCGGACAGGGAAGGTGGCTACACCTTC. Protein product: CASTPDREGGYTF.

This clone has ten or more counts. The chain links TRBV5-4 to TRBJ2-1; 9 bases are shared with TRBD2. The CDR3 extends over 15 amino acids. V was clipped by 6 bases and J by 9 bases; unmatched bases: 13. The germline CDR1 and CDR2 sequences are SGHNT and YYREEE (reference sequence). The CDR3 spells CASMGWLAGNGEQFF. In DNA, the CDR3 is TGTGCCAGCATGGGGTGGCTAGCGGGAAACGGTGAGCAGTTCTTC. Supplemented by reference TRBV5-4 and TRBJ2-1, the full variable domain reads ETGVTQSPTHLIKTRGQQVTLRCSSQSGHNTVSWYQQALGQGPQFIFQYYREEENGRGNFPPRFSGLQFPNYSSELNVNALELDDSALYLCASMGWLAGNGEQFFGPGTRLTVL.

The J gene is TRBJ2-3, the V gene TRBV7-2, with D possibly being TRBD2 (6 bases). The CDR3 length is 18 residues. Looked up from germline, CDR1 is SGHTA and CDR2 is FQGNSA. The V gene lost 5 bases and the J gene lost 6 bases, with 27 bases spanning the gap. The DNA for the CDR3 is TGTGCCAGCAGCCGGGAAGGAGGGGCGCTACGTTCAGGGGATACGCAGTATTTT. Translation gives CASSREGGALRSGDTQYF. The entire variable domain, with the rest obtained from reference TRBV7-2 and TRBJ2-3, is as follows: GAGVSQSPSNKVTEKGKDVELRCDPISGHTALYWYRQSLGQGLEFLIYFQGNSAPDKSGLPSDRFSAERTGGSVSTLTIQRTQQEDSAVYLCASSREGGALRSGDTQYFGPGTRLTVL.

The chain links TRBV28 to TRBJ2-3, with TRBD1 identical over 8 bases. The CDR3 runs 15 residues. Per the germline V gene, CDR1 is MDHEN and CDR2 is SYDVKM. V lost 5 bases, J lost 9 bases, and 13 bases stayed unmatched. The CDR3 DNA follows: TGTGCCAGCAGTCAGCATACCGGGACAGGCTCCACGCAGTATTTT. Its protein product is CASSQHTGTGSTQYF.

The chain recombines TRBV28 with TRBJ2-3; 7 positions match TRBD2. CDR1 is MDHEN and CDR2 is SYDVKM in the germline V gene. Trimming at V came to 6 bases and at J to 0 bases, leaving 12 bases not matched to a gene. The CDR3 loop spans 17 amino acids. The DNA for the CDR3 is TGTGCCAGCAGCATCCCCCGGGGAGCGGGGAGCACAGATACGCAGTATTTT. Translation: CASSIPRGAGSTDTQYF.

The CDR3 sequence is CASRRAGEGGYTF. CDR3 DNA sequence: TGTGCCAGCCGAAGGGCGGGGGAGGGTGGCTACACCTTC. This chain connects TRBV28 to TRBJ1-2, with TRBD1 as a possible D gene (5 bases). The V and J ends lost 8 bases and 7 bases respectively, with 17 bases between them. This CDR3 region has 13 residues. Per germline, CDR1 MDHEN and CDR2 SYDVKM.